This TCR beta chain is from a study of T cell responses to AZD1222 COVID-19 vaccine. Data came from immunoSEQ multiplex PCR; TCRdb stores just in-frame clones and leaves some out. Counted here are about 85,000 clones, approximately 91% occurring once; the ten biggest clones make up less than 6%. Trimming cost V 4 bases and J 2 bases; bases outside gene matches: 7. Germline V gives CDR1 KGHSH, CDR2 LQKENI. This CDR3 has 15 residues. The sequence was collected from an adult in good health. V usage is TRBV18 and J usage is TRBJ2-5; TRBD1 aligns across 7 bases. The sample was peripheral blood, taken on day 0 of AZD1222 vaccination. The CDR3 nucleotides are TGTGCCAGCTCACAACGGGACAGAAAACAAGAGACCCAGTACTTC. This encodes CASSQRDRKQETQYF.